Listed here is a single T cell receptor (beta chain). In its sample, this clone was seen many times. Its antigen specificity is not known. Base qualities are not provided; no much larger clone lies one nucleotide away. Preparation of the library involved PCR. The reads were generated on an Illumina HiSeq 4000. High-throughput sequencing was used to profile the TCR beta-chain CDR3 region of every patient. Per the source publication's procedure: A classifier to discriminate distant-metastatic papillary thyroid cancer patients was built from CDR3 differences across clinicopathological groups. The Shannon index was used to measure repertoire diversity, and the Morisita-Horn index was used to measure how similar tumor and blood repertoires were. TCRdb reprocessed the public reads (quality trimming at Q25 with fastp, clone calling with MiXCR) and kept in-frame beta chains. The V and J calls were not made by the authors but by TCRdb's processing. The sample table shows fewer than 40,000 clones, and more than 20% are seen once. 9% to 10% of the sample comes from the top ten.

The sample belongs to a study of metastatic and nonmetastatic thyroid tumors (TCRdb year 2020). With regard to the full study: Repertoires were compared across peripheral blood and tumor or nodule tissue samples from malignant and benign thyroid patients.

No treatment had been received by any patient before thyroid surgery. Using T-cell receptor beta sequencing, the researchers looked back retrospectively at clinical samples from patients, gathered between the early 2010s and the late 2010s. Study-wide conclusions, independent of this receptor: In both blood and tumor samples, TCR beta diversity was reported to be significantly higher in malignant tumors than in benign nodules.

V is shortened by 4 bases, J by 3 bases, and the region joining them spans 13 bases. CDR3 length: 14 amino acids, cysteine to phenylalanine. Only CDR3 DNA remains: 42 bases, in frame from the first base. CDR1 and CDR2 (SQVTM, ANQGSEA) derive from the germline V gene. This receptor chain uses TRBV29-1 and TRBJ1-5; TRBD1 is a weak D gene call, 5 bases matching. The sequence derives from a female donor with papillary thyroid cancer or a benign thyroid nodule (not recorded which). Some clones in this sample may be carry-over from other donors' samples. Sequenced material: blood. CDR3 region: CSVAGDGDNQPQHF. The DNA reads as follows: TGCAGCGTTGCCGGGGACGGTGACAATCAGCCCCAGCATTTT.